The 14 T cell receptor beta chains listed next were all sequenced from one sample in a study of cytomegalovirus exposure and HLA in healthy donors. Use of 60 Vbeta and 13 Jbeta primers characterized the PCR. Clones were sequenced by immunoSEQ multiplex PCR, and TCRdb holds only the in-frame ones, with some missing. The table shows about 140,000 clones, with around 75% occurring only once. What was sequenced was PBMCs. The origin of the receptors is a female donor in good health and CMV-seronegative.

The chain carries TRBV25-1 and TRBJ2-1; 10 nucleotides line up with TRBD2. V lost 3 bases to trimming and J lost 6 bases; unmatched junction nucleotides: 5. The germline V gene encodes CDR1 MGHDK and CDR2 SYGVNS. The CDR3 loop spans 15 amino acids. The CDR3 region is CASSDSGRSGNEQFF. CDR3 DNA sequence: TGTGCCAGCAGTGATAGCGGGAGGTCGGGCAATGAGCAGTTCTTC.

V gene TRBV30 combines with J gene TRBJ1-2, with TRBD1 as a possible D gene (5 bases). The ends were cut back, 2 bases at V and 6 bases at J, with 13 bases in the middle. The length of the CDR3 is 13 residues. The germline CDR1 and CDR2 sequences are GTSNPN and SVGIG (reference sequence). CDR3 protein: CAWSPGTVNGYTF. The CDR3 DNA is TGTGCCTGGAGTCCGGGGACTGTAAATGGCTACACCTTC.

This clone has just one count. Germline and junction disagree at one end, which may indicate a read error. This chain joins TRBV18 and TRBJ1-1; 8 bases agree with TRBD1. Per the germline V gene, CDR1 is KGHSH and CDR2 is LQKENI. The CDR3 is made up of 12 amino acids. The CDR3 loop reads CASSPGQAEAFF. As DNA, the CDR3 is TGTGCCAGCTCACCGGGACAGGCTGAGGCTTTCTTT.

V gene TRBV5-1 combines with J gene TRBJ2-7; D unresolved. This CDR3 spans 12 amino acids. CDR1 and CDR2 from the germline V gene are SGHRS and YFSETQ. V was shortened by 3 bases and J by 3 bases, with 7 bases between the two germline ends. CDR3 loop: CASSSRLYEQYF. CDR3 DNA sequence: TGCGCCAGCAGCTCCAGACTCTACGAGCAGTACTTC. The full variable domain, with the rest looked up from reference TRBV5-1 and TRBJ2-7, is KAGVTQTPRYLIKTRGQQVTLSCSPISGHRSVSWYQQTPGQGLQFLFEYFSETQRNKGNFPGRFSGRQFSNSRSEMNVSTLELGDSALYLCASSSRLYEQYFGPGTRLTVT.

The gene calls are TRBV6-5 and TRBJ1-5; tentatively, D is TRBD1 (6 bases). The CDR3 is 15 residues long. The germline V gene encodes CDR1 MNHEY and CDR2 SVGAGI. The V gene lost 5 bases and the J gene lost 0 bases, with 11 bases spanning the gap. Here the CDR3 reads CASSPDSHSNQPQHF. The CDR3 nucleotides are TGTGCCAGCAGTCCGGACAGTCATAGCAATCAGCCCCAGCATTTT.

The CDR3 sequence is CASSMSPQGGEAFF. In DNA form, the CDR3 reads TGTGCCAGTAGTATGTCCCCACAGGGCGGAGAAGCTTTCTTT. This rearrangement joins TRBV19 to TRBJ1-1; D might be TRBD1 (6 bases). The germline CDR1 and CDR2 sequences are LNHDA and SQIVND (reference sequence). Between the trimmed V and J ends, which lost 3 bases and 8 bases, there was a span of 16 bases. The CDR3 runs to 14 residues.

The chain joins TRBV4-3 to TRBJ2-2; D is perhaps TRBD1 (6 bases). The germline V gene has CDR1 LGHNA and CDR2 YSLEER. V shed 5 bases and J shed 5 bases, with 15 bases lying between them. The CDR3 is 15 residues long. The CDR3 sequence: CASSSQGATTGELFF. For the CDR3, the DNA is TGCGCCAGCAGCTCACAGGGTGCGACAACCGGGGAGCTGTTTTTT.

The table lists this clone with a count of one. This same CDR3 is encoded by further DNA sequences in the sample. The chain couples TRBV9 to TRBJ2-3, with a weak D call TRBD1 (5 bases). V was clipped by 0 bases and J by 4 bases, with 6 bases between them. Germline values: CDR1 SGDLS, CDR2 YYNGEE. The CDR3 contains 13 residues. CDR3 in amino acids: CASSVEGADTQYF. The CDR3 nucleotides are TGTGCCAGCAGCGTAGAAGGGGCAGATACGCAGTATTTT.

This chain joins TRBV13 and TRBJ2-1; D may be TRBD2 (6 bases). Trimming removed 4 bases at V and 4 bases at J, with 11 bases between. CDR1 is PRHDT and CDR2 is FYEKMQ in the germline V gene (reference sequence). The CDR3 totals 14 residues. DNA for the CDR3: TGTGCCAGCAGCTATGGGACTGCTTACAATGAGCAGTTCTTC. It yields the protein CASSYGTAYNEQFF.

The CDR3 protein is CASSLGGSTAYEQYF. Written as DNA, the CDR3 is TGCGCCAGCAGCTTGGGAGGATCGACCGCCTACGAGCAGTACTTC. The chain employs TRBV5-1 and TRBJ2-7; D call uncertain. Germline CDR1 and CDR2: SGHRS and YFSETQ. The CDR3 extends over 15 amino acids. Trimming left V 0 bases short and J 2 bases short, with 12 bases between.

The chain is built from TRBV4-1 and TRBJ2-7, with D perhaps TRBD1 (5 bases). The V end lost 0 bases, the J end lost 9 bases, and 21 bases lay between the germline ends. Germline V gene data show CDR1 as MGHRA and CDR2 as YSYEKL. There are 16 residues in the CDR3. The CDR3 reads CASSQDAGQGNRRQYF. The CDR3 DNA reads TGCGCCAGCAGCCAAGATGCAGGACAAGGAAATAGAAGGCAGTACTTC.

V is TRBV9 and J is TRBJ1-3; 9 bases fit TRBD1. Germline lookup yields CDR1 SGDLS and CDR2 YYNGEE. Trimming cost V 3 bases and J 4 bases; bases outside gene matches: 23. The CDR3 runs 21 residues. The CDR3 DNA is TGTGCCAGCAGCGCCCCCTCGAACAGGGGGCCCCGGTTGGAAATCGGAAACACCATATATTTT. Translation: CASSAPSNRGPRLEIGNTIYF. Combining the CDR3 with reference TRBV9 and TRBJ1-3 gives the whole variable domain DSGVTQTPKHLITATGQRVTLRCSPRSGDLSVYWYQQSLDQGLQFLIQYYNGEERAKGNILERFSAQQFPDLHSELNLSSLELGDSALYFCASSAPSNRGPRLEIGNTIYFGEGSWLTVV.

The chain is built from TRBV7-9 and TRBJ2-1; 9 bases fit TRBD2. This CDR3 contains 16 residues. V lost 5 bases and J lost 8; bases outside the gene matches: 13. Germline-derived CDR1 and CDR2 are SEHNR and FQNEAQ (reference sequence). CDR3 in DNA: TGTGCCAGCAGCACCACCAGACTAGCGGAGGGCGATGAGCAGTTCTTC. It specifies CASSTTRLAEGDEQFF. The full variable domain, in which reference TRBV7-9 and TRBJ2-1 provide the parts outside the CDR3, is DTGVSQNPRHKITKRGQNVTFRCDPISEHNRLYWYRQTLGQGPEFLTYFQNEAQLEKSRLLSDRFSAERPKGSFSTLEIQRTEQGDSAMYLCASSTTRLAEGDEQFFGPGTRLTVL.

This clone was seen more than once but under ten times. The CDR3 region has the DNA TGTGCCATCAGCAGTGCCCGGGACAGGGGTAGCACAGATACGCAGTATTTT. Protein: CAISSARDRGSTDTQYF. The V gene is TRBV10-3, the J gene TRBJ2-3; 10 bases are shared with TRBD1. This CDR3 spans 17 amino acids. Germline CDR1 and CDR2: ENHRY and SYGVKD. V lost 6 bases to trimming and J lost 0 bases; unmatched junction nucleotides: 9.